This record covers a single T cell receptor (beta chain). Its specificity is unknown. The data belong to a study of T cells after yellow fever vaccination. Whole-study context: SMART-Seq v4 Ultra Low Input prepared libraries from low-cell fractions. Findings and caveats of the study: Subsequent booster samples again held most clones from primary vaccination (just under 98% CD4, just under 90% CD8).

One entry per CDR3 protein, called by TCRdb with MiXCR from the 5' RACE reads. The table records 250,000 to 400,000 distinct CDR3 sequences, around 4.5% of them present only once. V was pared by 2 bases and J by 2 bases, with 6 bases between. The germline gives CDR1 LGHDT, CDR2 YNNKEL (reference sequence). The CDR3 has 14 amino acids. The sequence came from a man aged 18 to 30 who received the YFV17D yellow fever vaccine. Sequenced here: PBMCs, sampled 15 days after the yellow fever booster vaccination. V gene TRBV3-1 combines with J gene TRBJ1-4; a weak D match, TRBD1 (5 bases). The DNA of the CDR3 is TGTGCCAGCAGCCAAAGGGGCACTAATGAAAAACTGTTTTTT. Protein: CASSQRGTNEKLFF.